This entry describes one T cell receptor (beta chain). There is no known antigen for this receptor. Within one base of it there is no much larger clone, and no base qualities were kept. The cohort consisted of 650 to 850 healthy bone marrow donors. At the time of sampling, all cohort members were nominally healthy, though unrecorded immune exposures were likely present. The donor tested CMV seronegative and was one of the 352 seronegative cohort members. A peripheral blood sample was provided by each donor, and peripheral blood mononuclear cells were used for TCR beta sequencing. Genomic DNA was extracted from the blood cell samples with the Qiagen DNeasy Blood Extraction Kit. Library method: the immunoSEQ multiplex PCR assay. For the multiplex PCR, a mixture combining 60 forward primers for TCR Vbeta segments and 13 reverse primers for TCR Jbeta segments was used. The CDR3 region of rearranged TCR beta genes was amplified from genomic DNA by a multiplex PCR assay. Amplified TCR beta libraries were sequenced as 87-base-pair reads on the Illumina HiSeq System. As for the original processing: A later analysis tallied some 79 million unique TCR beta chains across the 666 repertoires, and about 10 million of those chains were shared by two or more donors. To remove PCR and sequencing errors, raw reads were error-corrected and collapsed into unique sequences using a nearest-neighbor algorithm that merged closely related sequences. V, D and J gene segments were assigned by aligning CDR3 sequences to IMGT reference sequences. For a sequence to be retained, a match of at least six nucleotides was required to both a V gene segment and a J gene segment. Rearrangements were classified as productive when the CDR3 lacked stop codons and remained in frame with V and J, and all other rearrangements were classified as non-productive. Following IMGT convention, CDR3 was defined as the stretch from the second conserved V-encoded cysteine to the conserved J-encoded phenylalanine. In an earlier analysis of approximately 500 of the donors, sequences lacking an unambiguous match to a single V gene segment were excluded. In an earlier analysis of a few hundred of the donors, V segments were called functional above 56.7% productive rearrangements and were called segregating when the between-donor standard deviation exceeded 5%. To diagnose cytomegalovirus status from the catalog of TCR beta chain sequences, a statistical classification framework was built. In a later analysis, V and J genes were assigned by comparing TCR nucleotide sequences against IMGT/GENE-DB human TR gene sequences. Using the TCRdist pipeline, a later analysis assigned CDR3 sequences along with most-parsimonious VDJ recombination scenarios. In a later analysis, every TCR beta chain was defined by the combination of its CDR3 amino acid sequence and its V-gene family, and reads without a unique V-gene family were dropped. To address suspected cross-contamination and a sequencing artifact, a later analysis removed a few hundred highly shared, low-generation-probability nucleotide sequences. A later analysis calculated a clonal expansion index for each public chain from normalized within-repertoire ranks of inferred template counts. Generation probabilities in a later analysis came from a VDJ recombination model fitted to out-of-frame rearrangements, and those results were checked against IGoR. In a later analysis, TCR-TCR, TCR-HLA and TCR-CMV co-occurrence was scored with hypergeometric tests, and a repertoire-size bias correction was applied to TCR pairs. A later analysis estimated false discovery rates by permuting HLA or CMV assignments 20 times. In a later analysis, co-occurring TCRs were grouped using DBSCAN, with TCRdist sequence similarity added in when clustering inside HLA-allele-positive subsets. Repertoires with fewer than 30,000 or more than 120,000 public chains were left out of co-occurrence clustering, as were about 5 repertoires with anomalous nucleotide sharing. The source is immuneACCESS, and TCRdb retained only in-frame sequences with V and J called. Part of the clones is not carried over; for the studies checked, unresolved V genes explain less than half of this, and the remainder is unexplained. V, J and clone size are taken as reported in that table, and D and trimming were inferred from the DNA itself. In this sample the table shows roughly 100,000 clones, around 84% of which occur a single time. The ten biggest clones cover 1.3% of the sample.

The data originate from a study of cytomegalovirus exposure and HLA in healthy donors (TCRdb year 2017). Looking at the study overall: An earlier analysis of several hundred of the donors reported about 300 Gb of sequence data and around 110 million unique TCR beta sequences obtained from roughly 170 million T cells. Roughly 300 gigabases of sequencing data and roughly 81 million unique TCR sequences made up an early release that covered some 640 HLA-typed donors. Of the roughly 400 genotyped donors, roughly 85% fell in the genetic ancestry cluster associated with self-reported Caucasian donors. The study aimed to test whether cataloging public T cell receptors could reveal signatures of past pathogen exposure. Using immunosequencing, the study profiled T cell repertoires from about 610 subjects and related those repertoires to cytomegalovirus serostatus. A separate validation cohort of over a hundred different subjects was used in addition to the 666-subject first cohort. The study combined high-throughput TCR immunosequencing, statistical association of individual TCRs with disease status, and machine learning to predict cytomegalovirus infection status. In a later analysis, previously published TCR beta repertoires from 500 to 750 donors were re-analyzed and high-resolution HLA genotyping was added so that TCR occurrence patterns could be studied. Rather than using new phenotypic data, the later analysis identified candidate immune exposures from TCR beta sequences and from how often those sequences occurred across donors. To decide whether each TCR beta V gene segment behaved as functional or pseudogenic, an earlier analysis of approximately 600 of the donors relied on high-throughput TCR beta sequencing. Donor age, sex, ethnicity and CMV serostatus were compiled alongside the repertoire data. In a later genetic analysis, genome-wide SNP genotypes for about three fifths of the 666 donors were used, and that subset was treated as a discovery cohort. All discovery cohort repertoires had been generated on a single sequencing platform. Class I and class II HLA loci were covered by the typing at four-digit resolution. The number of typed donors differed by locus: about 629-630 for A, B, C, DRB1 and DQB1; approximately 520 for DQA1; around 580 for DPA1; and 450 to 480 for DPB1. Several DR-DQ haplotypes were handled as single units for association and clustering because linkage in the cohort was strong. Among 350 to 400 genotyped donors of the cohort, an average of 235,054 unique TCR beta nucleotide sequences were sequenced per donor, around 18% of them non-productive. Findings and caveats that apply to the study as a whole: Assigning TCR associations to individual alleles was difficult when HLA alleles, especially DR and DQ, strongly co-occurred. HLA typing was unavailable for some donors at each locus, so association tests used only the typed subset. Several of the top co-occurrence clusters appeared to be linked to parvovirus B19, influenza, CMV and Epstein-Barr virus, according to a later analysis. The authors suggested that the approach could potentially be extended to other disease states and immunological phenotypes. According to a later analysis, most CMV-associated TCR beta chains appeared to be HLA-restricted, and the HLA associations seemed to be driven largely by CMV exposure. A cluster of highly shared sequence variants was judged likely to represent a technical artifact of the sequencing pipeline. In a later analysis, the rate of TCR association differed among HLA loci, with DRB1 alleles having the most associated TCRs and HLA-C alleles having the fewest. While some public TCRs were present in many individuals, most TCR sequences turned up only very rarely across donors. In an earlier analysis of a few hundred of the donors, most TCR beta V segments were observed in productive rearrangements about 87% or about 30% of the time, broadly matching IMGT annotations. In a later analysis, HLA-associated TCR beta chains showed more clonal expansion and lower generation probabilities than non-associated chains that were equally common. This cohort had only TCR beta chains sequenced, and the lack of alpha or paired-chain data limited which features could be detected. At a false discovery rate of 0.05, a later analysis linked 15,000 to 20,000 TCR beta sequences to specific HLA alleles. The classifier was reported to diagnose cytomegalovirus status with high specificity and sensitivity in both the original cohort and the validation cohort. Immune exposure information for the cohort was limited to CMV serostatus. In a later genetic analysis, fewer N-insertions in productive TCRs were reported among donors in an Asian-associated ancestry cluster than the approximately 710-donor mean. Correlated functional status among segregating V segments might reflect linkage disequilibrium, but an unknown experimental factor could not be ruled out. V-gene and J-gene trimming of TCR beta chains was associated with a missense DCLRE1C variant in a later genetic analysis, and the association was replicated in an independent cohort. A total of fewer than 200 TCR beta chains were listed by the study as associated with cytomegalovirus. Roughly uniform sequencing depth across donors was assumed in presence/absence analyses, although this assumption may not hold. Three of the identified cytomegalovirus-associated TCR beta chains were confirmed in vitro to be specific for cytomegalovirus antigens. Because counts were too low, around 17 rarely observed V segments, including chromosome 9 orphons, were left out of the earlier analysis of approximately 580 of the donors. A further reported finding was that TCR beta sequences accurately predicted the HLA-A and HLA-B alleles for most subjects in the first cohort. The 87-base-pair reads could not distinguish some IMGT-functional V segments, including TRBV6-2 and TRBV6-3, so those segments were excluded.

V and J are truncated by 5 bases and 0 bases respectively, leaving an intervening sequence of 20 bases. As encoded in the germline V gene, CDR1 is SGHVS while CDR2 is FQNEAQ. The CDR3 sequence holds 19 residues, the cysteine and phenylalanine included. Only CDR3 DNA is held: 57 bases, read in frame from base 1. The sequenced sample was PBMCs. The chain is made from TRBV7-8 and TRBJ2-6; TRBD1 is perhaps the D gene, given 5 matching bases. This TCR derives from a man aged 25 to 40 in good health and CMV-seronegative. DNA sequence: TGTGCCAGCAGCCCCGCCGACAGAGCTTCATACTCTGGGGCCAACGTCCTGACTTTC. It codes for CASSPADRASYSGANVLTF. The variable domain in full, with residues beyond the CDR3 obtained from the reference TRBV7-8 and TRBJ2-6 genes, is GAGVSQSPRYKVAKRGQDVALRCDPISGHVSLFWYQQALGQGPEFLTYFQNEAQLDKSGLPSDRFFAERPEGSVSTLKIQRTQQEDSAVYLCASSPADRASYSGANVLTFGAGSRLTVL.